The source of this T cell receptor beta chain is a study of identical twins. Concerning this clonotype itself: Its antigen remains unidentified.

A universal primer binding site was introduced by template switching. The final cDNA contained unique molecular identifiers. From the 5' RACE reads, TCRdb called clonotypes with MiXCR, one entry per CDR3 protein. The table lists about 530,000 distinct CDR3 sequences, 20% to 25% of them singletons, with approximately 0.52% in the top ten. Germline V CDR1 and CDR2: SGHVS, FQNEAQ. The CDR3 contains 15 residues. Deletions cut 1 base from V and 4 bases from J, with 8 bases between. Healthy Caucasians, and only they, were the donors. The study, taken as a whole, reports: Within cord blood, abundant beta clonotypes carried fewer insertions, but memory repertoires showed no such trend.

A further study also used this sample, focusing on yellow fever vaccine responses in identical twins.

The V gene is TRBV7-8, the J gene TRBJ1-6, with D possibly TRBD1 on 6 matching bases. The sequence was obtained from a woman in her late teens or twenties in good health. Material: CD4+ T cells sorted from blood. As DNA, the CDR3 is TGTGCCAGCAGCTTAGGACAGGTTTATAATTCACCCCTCCACTTT. Translated, it gives CASSLGQVYNSPLHF.